The 8 T cell receptor beta chains reported below all come from one sample, sequenced in a study of T cell repertoires in cytomegalovirus infection. TCRdb itself ran the reads through MiXCR, one entry per CDR3 protein. The sample has 500,000 or so distinct CDR3 sequences, approximately 17% seen once. The sample was CD8+ T cells from PBMCs. The receptor source for this set is a human donor in good health (CMV status not recorded). Some clones in this sample may be carry-over from other donors' samples.

This clonotype was observed at least ten times. The chain employs TRBV27 and TRBJ2-1, with 12 bases aligning to TRBD2. The germline gives CDR1 MNHEY, CDR2 SMNVEV (reference sequence). The CDR3 is 19 residues long. V trimming: 4 bases; J trimming: 0 bases; junction bases outside the gene matches: 10. CDR3 DNA: TGTGCCAGCAGTTCGGCGCCTAGCGGGGGGGAAAGCTCCTACAATGAGCAGTTCTTC. It encodes CASSSAPSGGESSYNEQFF.

This clonotype showed up just a few times. The rearrangement links TRBV9 to TRBJ2-1, with 10 bases lining up with TRBD2. Unmatched junction bases numbered 1, after V lost 4 bases and J lost 6 bases. The CDR3 has 13 amino acids. The V gene's germline CDR1 is SGDLS and CDR2 YYNGEE. The CDR3 DNA is TGTGCCAGCAGCCCTAGCGGGGGCAATGAGCAGTTCTTC. Translating gives CASSPSGGNEQFF.

This clonotype was observed many times. This chain joins TRBV12-3 or TRBV12-4 and TRBJ1-5; D is undetermined. The CDR3 contains 13 residues. V was trimmed by 2 bases and J by 4 bases, leaving 6 bases between them. The CDR3 bases are TGTGCCAGCAGTTTAAGCCCGAATCAGCCCCAGCATTTT. Translation: CASSLSPNQPQHF.

In its sample, this clonotype was seen many times. CDR3 in DNA: TGTGCCAGCAGCCCATTACTGGGGAACACTGAAGCTTTCTTT. Its protein is CASSPLLGNTEAFF. J is TRBJ1-1 and V is TRBV3-1; no clear D. Deletions cut 4 bases from V and 1 base from J, with 10 bases between. The CDR3 runs to 14 residues. Germline V gene data show CDR1 as LGHDT and CDR2 as YNNKEL (reference sequence).

The chain is built from TRBV4-1 and TRBJ2-7; 12 bases align to TRBD1. From germline, CDR1 is MGHRA and CDR2 YSYEKL. Unmatched junction bases numbered 2, after V lost 5 bases and J lost 3 bases. The CDR3 contains 14 residues. The DNA for the CDR3 is TGCGCCAGCAGCGGGACAGGGGGCTTCTACGAGCAGTACTTC. Amino acids: CASSGTGGFYEQYF.

The sample holds a few counts of this clonotype. This chain uses TRBV24-1 with TRBJ2-1; no clear D. Germline-derived CDR1 and CDR2 are KGHDR and SFDVKD. The CDR3 is made up of 12 amino acids. V dropped 6 bases and J dropped 3 bases, with 5 bases sitting between them. Written as DNA, the CDR3 is TGTGCCACCAGTCTAAACTACAATGAGCAGTTCTTC. Protein sequence: CATSLNYNEQFF.

The genes are TRBV9 and TRBJ2-7, with 8 bases matching TRBD2. CDR1 is SGDLS and CDR2 is YYNGEE in the germline V gene. Germline trimming cut 4 bases from V and 5 bases from J; bases unmatched to any gene: 5. The CDR3 is made up of 13 amino acids. The CDR3 sequence is CASSPGGKDEQYF. CDR3 nucleotides: TGTGCCAGCAGCCCGGGGGGGAAGGACGAGCAGTACTTC.

This clonotype has ten or more counts. This chain joins TRBV7-6 and TRBJ1-1; D is possibly TRBD1 (5 bases). This CDR3 is 14 amino acids long. CDR1 and CDR2 (germline): SGHVS, FNYEAQ. The V and J ends lost 5 bases and 1 base respectively, with 11 bases between them. The CDR3 reads CASSAWGENTEAFF. CDR3 sequence (DNA): TGTGCCAGCAGCGCCTGGGGGGAGAACACTGAAGCTTTCTTT.